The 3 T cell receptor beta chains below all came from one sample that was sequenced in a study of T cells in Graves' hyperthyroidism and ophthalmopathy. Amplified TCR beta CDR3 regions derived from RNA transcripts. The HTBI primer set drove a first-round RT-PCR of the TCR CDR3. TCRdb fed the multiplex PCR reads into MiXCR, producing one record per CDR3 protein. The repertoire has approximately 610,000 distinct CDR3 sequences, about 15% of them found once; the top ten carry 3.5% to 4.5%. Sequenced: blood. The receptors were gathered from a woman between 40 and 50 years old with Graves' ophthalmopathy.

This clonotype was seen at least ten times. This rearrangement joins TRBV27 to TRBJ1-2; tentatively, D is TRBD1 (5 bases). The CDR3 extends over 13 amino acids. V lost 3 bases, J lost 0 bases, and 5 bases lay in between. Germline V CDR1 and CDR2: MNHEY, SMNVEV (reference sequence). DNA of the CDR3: TGTGCCAGCAGTTTGACAGCTAACTATGGCTACACCTTC. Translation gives CASSLTANYGYTF.

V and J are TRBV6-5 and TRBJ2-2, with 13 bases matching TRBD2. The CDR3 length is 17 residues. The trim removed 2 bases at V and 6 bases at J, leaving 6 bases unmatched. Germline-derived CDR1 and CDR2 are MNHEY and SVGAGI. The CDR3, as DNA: TGTGCCAGCAGTTACCCTGGACTAGCGGGAGAGTCCGGGGAGCTGTTTTTT. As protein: CASSYPGLAGESGELFF.

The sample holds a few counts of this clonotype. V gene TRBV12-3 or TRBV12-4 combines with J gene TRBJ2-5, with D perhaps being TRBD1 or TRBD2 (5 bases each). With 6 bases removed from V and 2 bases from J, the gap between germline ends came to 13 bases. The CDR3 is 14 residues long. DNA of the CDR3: TGTGCCAGCAGAGCCGGGACGAGGCAAGAGACCCAGTACTTC. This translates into CASRAGTRQETQYF.